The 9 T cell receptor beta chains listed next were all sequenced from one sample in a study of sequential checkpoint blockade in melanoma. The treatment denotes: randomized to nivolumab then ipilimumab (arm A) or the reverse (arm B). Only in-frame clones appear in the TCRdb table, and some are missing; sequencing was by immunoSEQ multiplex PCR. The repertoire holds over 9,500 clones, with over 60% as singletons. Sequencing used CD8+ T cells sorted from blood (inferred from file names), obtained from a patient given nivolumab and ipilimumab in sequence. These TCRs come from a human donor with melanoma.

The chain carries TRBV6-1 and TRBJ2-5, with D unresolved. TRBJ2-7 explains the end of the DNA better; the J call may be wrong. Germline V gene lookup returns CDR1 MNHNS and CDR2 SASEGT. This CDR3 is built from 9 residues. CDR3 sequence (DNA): TGTGCCAGCAGTTACGAGCAGTACTTC. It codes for CASSYEQYF.

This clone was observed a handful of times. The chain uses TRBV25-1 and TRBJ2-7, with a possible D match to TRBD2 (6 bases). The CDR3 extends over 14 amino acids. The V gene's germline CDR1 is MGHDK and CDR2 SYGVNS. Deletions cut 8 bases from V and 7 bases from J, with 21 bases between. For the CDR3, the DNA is TGTGCCAGCTCCGGTTTGAGAGGGAGGATGGAGCAGTACTTC. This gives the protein CASSGLRGRMEQYF.

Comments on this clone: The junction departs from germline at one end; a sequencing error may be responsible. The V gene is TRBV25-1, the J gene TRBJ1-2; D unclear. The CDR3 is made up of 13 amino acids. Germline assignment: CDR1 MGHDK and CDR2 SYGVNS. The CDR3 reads CASTEGGLNGYTF. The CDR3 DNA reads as TGTGCCAGCACTGAAGGAGGGTTGAATGGCTACACCTTC.

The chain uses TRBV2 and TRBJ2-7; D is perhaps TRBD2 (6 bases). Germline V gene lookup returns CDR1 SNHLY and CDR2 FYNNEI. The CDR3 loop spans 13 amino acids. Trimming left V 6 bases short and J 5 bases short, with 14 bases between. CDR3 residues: CASRRGPGNEQYF. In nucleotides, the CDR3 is TGTGCCAGCAGGCGGGGACCGGGGAACGAGCAGTACTTC.

The CDR3 spells CAISERGQGPYTEAFF. Here the CDR3 DNA reads TGTGCCATCAGTGAGCGGGGACAGGGGCCCTACACTGAAGCTTTCTTT. V is TRBV10-3 and J is TRBJ1-1; 10 bases agree with TRBD1. Losses at the gene ends were 2 bases for V and 3 bases for J; bases not matched to a gene: 6. CDR3 length equals 16 residues. Per germline, CDR1 ENHRY and CDR2 SYGVKD.

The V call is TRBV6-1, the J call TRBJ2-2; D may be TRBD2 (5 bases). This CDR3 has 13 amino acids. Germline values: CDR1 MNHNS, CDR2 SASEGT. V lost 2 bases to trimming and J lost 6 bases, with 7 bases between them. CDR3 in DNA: TGTGCCAGCAGTGAACTAGCCCCCGGGGAGCTGTTTTTT. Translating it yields CASSELAPGELFF.

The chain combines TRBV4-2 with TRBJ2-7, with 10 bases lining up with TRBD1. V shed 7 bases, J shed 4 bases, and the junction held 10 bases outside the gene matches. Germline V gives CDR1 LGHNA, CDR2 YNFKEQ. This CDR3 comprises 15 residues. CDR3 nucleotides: TGTGCCAGCAACGGTCCGGGACAGGGGACATACGAGCAGTACTTC. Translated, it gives CASNGPGQGTYEQYF.

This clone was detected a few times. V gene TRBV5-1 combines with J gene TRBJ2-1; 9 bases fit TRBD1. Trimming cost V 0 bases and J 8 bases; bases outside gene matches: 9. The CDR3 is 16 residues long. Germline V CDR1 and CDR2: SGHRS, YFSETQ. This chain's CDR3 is CASSLVGTGWIDEQFF. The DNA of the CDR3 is TGCGCCAGCAGCTTGGTAGGGACAGGGTGGATCGATGAGCAGTTCTTC.

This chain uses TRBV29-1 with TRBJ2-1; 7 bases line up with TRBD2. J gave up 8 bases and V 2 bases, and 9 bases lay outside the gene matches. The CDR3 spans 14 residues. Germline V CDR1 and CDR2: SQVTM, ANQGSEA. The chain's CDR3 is CSVELGEGRDEQFF. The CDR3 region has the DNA TGCAGCGTTGAATTGGGGGAGGGCCGTGATGAGCAGTTCTTC.